This entry describes one T cell receptor beta chain. This sample is part of a study of circulating and synovial CD4+ cells in juvenile arthritis. This table comes from immunoSEQ multiplex PCR, and its TCRdb copy is limited to in-frame clones, with some not included. The sample has approximately 16,000 clones; roughly 89% are singletons. CDR1 is MGHRA, CDR2 YSYEKL, per germline. The CDR3 contains 13 residues. V was clipped by 6 bases and J by 11 bases; unmatched bases: 8. The clonotype originates from a human donor with juvenile idiopathic arthritis. The chain is built from TRBV4-1 and TRBJ2-5; 11 positions agree with TRBD1. The sample comprised CD4+ T cells from blood. This chain's CDR3 is CASRGQGAREQYF. The CDR3 region has the DNA TGCGCCAGCAGAGGACAGGGGGCGAGGGAGCAGTACTTC.